The 22 T cell receptor beta chains below were found in one sample sequenced in a study of blood T cell repertoires in COVID-19 (dated by TCRdb to between 2020 and 2021). The library was generated by the immunoSEQ multiplex PCR assay. The table comes from immuneACCESS by way of TCRdb, which keeps in-frame sequences with V and J called. Part of the clones is missing from these tables; in studies checked, under half for an unresolved V gene and the rest for unknown reasons. The sample table lists over 95,000 clones, around 83% of them with a count of one. The ten largest clones capture roughly 1.9% of the sample. Sequences were obtained from peripheral blood. The receptors shown here come from a man aged 65 to 79 with active or convalescent COVID-19.

This chain joins TRBV5-1 and TRBJ1-5; 11 nucleotides line up with TRBD1. Looked up from germline, CDR1 is SGHRS and CDR2 is YFSETQ. Losses at the gene ends were 4 bases for V and 7 bases for J; bases not matched to a gene: 4. The CDR3 has 14 amino acids. CDR3 region: CASSAGTGGQPQHF. Written as DNA, the CDR3 is TGCGCCAGCAGCGCCGGGACAGGGGGGCAGCCCCAGCATTTT.

The J gene is TRBJ1-6, the V gene TRBV12-3 or TRBV12-4, with 7 bases identical to TRBD1. The CDR3 covers 12 residues. With V trimmed by 9 bases and J by 7 bases, 3 bases remained unmatched. CDR3 DNA sequence: TGTGCCAGTGGGACAGCAAATTCACCCCTCCACTTT. Its protein is CASGTANSPLHF.

The V and J genes are TRBV7-6 and TRBJ2-7; possibly TRBD1 for D (5 bases). There are 14 residues in the CDR3. The germline V and J ends were trimmed by 0 bases and 4 bases, with 10 bases remaining between them. Germline values: CDR1 SGHVS, CDR2 FNYEAQ. CDR3 residues: CASSLARQGYEQYF. CDR3 DNA sequence: TGTGCCAGCAGCTTAGCGCGGCAGGGTTACGAGCAGTACTTC.

CDR3 sequence reads: CASRAGTNLHSNQPQHF. The CDR3 DNA is TGTGCCAGCAGGGCCGGGACAAATCTCCATAGCAATCAGCCCCAGCATTTT. The J gene is TRBJ1-5, the V gene TRBV2, with TRBD1 as a possible D gene (6 bases). This CDR3 has 17 amino acids. Germline V gives CDR1 SNHLY, CDR2 FYNNEI. V lost 6 bases to trimming and J lost 0 bases, with 18 bases between them. The full variable domain, completed using reference TRBV2 and TRBJ1-5, is EPEVTQTPSHQVTQMGQEVILRCVPISNHLYFYWYRQILGQKVEFLVSFYNNEISEKSEIFDDQFSVERPDGSNFTLKIRSTKLEDSAMYFCASRAGTNLHSNQPQHFGDGTRLSIL.

The J gene is TRBJ1-3, the V gene TRBV18, with 8 nucleotides matching TRBD1. Germline trimming cut 5 bases from V and 6 bases from J; bases unmatched to any gene: 3. Germline V gives CDR1 KGHSH, CDR2 LQKENI. The length of the CDR3 is 13 residues. In nucleotides, the CDR3 is TGTGCCAGCTCAAAGGACAGGGAAAACACCATATATTTT. Translating gives CASSKDRENTIYF.

The rearrangement uses TRBV7-2 and TRBJ1-3, with unresolved D. The V gene lost 4 bases and the J gene lost 0 bases, with 10 bases spanning the gap. CDR3 size: 15 residues. Germline CDR1 SGHTA, CDR2 FQGNSA. The CDR3 reads CASSYAVSSGNTIYF. CDR3 DNA: TGTGCCAGCAGCTATGCAGTTTCCTCTGGAAACACCATATATTTT.

This chain connects TRBV6-6 to TRBJ1-1; possible D gene TRBD1, 6 bases. CDR1 is MNHNY, CDR2 SVGAGI, per germline (reference sequence). Deletions cut 5 bases from V and 3 bases from J, with 13 bases between. The CDR3 sequence is 14 residues long. The CDR3 region is CASSIRQADTEAFF. CDR3 nucleotides: TGTGCCAGCAGTATCCGACAGGCAGACACTGAAGCTTTCTTT.

The genes are TRBV28 and TRBJ2-7, with D tentatively TRBD1 (6 bases). This CDR3 has 14 residues. Germline V lookup: CDR1 MDHEN, CDR2 SYDVKM. Trimming took 6 bases from V and 4 from J, leaving 16 bases between them. The chain's CDR3 is CASRSYQGLYEQYF. The CDR3 DNA follows: TGTGCCAGCAGATCCTACCAGGGGTTGTACGAGCAGTACTTC.

CDR3: CASSYTGENSPLHF. In DNA form, the CDR3 reads TGTGCCAGCAGCTATACAGGGGAGAATTCACCCCTCCACTTT. The chain couples TRBV5-5 to TRBJ1-6; 7 nucleotides align to TRBD1. Trimming cost V 3 bases and J 7 bases; bases outside gene matches: 4. The CDR3 covers 14 residues. Germline V gene lookup returns CDR1 SGHKS and CDR2 YYEKEE (reference sequence).

The chain has TRBV7-9 and TRBJ2-3; D possibly corresponds to TRBD2 (7 bases). V was shortened by 5 bases and J by 0 bases, with 15 bases between the two germline ends. Germline CDR1 and CDR2: SEHNR and FQNEAQ (reference sequence). The CDR3 contains 16 residues. CDR3 sequence: CASSPRGGPSTDTQYF. CDR3 DNA: TGTGCCAGCAGCCCGAGGGGGGGACCAAGCACAGATACGCAGTATTTT.

The chain recombines TRBV2 with TRBJ1-3, with D maybe TRBD1 (6 bases). The germline V gene encodes CDR1 SNHLY and CDR2 FYNNEI. The CDR3 covers 15 residues. The ends were cut back, 6 bases at V and 0 bases at J, with 12 bases in the middle. The CDR3 nucleotides read TGTGCCAGCAGCGGACAGATGCACTCTGGAAACACCATATATTTT. It encodes CASSGQMHSGNTIYF.

The rearrangement uses TRBV7-9 and TRBJ1-1, with D unresolved. Germline values: CDR1 SEHNR, CDR2 FQNEAQ (reference sequence). With 2 bases removed from V and 3 bases from J, the gap between germline ends came to 7 bases. The CDR3 extends over 13 amino acids. The CDR3 DNA reads TGTGCCAGCAGCTTATCTCAGGACACTGAAGCTTTCTTT. It yields the protein CASSLSQDTEAFF.

The chain joins TRBV6-5 to TRBJ2-7; TRBD1 matches at 11 bases. The CDR3 is 14 amino acids. Trimming cost V 4 bases and J 6 bases; bases outside gene matches: 5. CDR1 and CDR2 (germline): MNHEY, SVGAGI. This chain's CDR3 is CASSSGQGELEQYF. DNA for the CDR3: TGTGCCAGCAGTTCGGGACAGGGGGAACTCGAGCAGTACTTC.

V and J are TRBV13 and TRBJ1-1; D is possibly TRBD1 (5 bases). This CDR3 comprises 15 residues. Trimming pared 1 base from V and 5 bases from J, leaving 14 bases between. Germline CDR1 PRHDT, CDR2 FYEKMQ (reference sequence). DNA for the CDR3: TGTGCCAGCAGCTTAGTCACGGCAGGGAGGACTGAAGCTTTCTTT. This encodes CASSLVTAGRTEAFF.

In DNA, the CDR3 is TGTGCCAGCAGCTTAGGTGACAGGGTCACCGGGGAGCTGTTTTTT. Translated: CASSLGDRVTGELFF. The chain is built from TRBV5-8 and TRBJ2-2, with 7 bases fitting TRBD1. V gave up 2 bases and J gave up 4 bases; unmatched junction bases: 5. The CDR3 extends over 15 amino acids. Germline V CDR1 and CDR2: SGHTS, YDEGEE.

The genes are TRBV28 and TRBJ1-4; D may be TRBD1 (6 bases). The CDR3 covers 20 residues. Germline V gene data show CDR1 as MDHEN and CDR2 as SYDVKM. V was pared by 2 bases and J by 4 bases, with 26 bases between. This chain's CDR3 is CASSLGVARGQQVLNEKLFF. CDR3 sequence (DNA): TGTGCCAGCAGTTTAGGGGTGGCCCGGGGACAACAAGTCCTTAATGAAAAACTGTTTTTT.

The J gene is TRBJ1-3, the V gene TRBV6-2 or TRBV6-3; 7 bases are shared with TRBD1. After removal of 5 bases from V and 5 bases from J, the junction contained 9 bases not matched to a gene. CDR1 and CDR2 from the germline V gene are MNHEY and SVGEGT. The CDR3 contains 15 residues. The CDR3 sequence: CASSGMGQLRNTIYF. The CDR3 nucleotides read TGTGCCAGCAGTGGCATGGGACAGCTACGAAACACCATATATTTT.

The J gene is TRBJ2-3, the V gene TRBV4-1; 11 bases line up with TRBD2. The J segment lost 2 bases and the V segment lost 1 base, leaving 8 bases of the junction unmatched. The CDR3 is 18 amino acids. CDR1 and CDR2 (germline): MGHRA, YSYEKL. The CDR3 DNA reads TGCGCCAGCAGCCAAGCCCCCCTAGCGGGGGGTTTCACAGATACGCAGTATTTT. Translated: CASSQAPLAGGFTDTQYF.

The rearrangement joins TRBV28 to TRBJ1-1; 7 bases are a match to TRBD1. The CDR3 has 16 amino acids. V was pared by 4 bases and J by 1 base, with 9 bases of the junction left unmatched. In germline, CDR1 is MDHEN, CDR2 SYDVKM. CDR3 amino acids: CASSYPRQGTNTEAFF. The CDR3 DNA reads as TGTGCCAGCAGTTACCCGCGACAGGGCACGAACACTGAAGCTTTCTTT.

The CDR3 DNA reads TGTGCCAGCAGCTTAGTCTGGTCAGGGTCCCGAGATACGCAGTATTTT. It specifies CASSLVWSGSRDTQYF. The gene calls are TRBV7-2 and TRBJ2-3; D might be TRBD1 (5 bases). Germline V gives CDR1 SGHTA, CDR2 FQGNSA. The CDR3 is 16 amino acids. V lost 1 base and J 5 bases, leaving 16 bases between the germline ends.

The chain has TRBV7-2 and TRBJ2-1; 9 bases agree with TRBD2. Trimming at V came to 7 bases and at J to 9 bases, leaving 16 bases not matched to a gene. The germline gives CDR1 SGHTA, CDR2 FQGNSA. The CDR3 sequence is 16 residues long. The DNA for the CDR3 is TGTGCCAGCACCGTCATGTCGCTAGCGGGGATGGTTGAGCAGTTCTTC. Encoded protein: CASTVMSLAGMVEQFF.

The V gene is TRBV7-9, the J gene TRBJ2-2, with a possible D match to TRBD2 (5 bases). This CDR3 has 14 residues. Germline V gives CDR1 SEHNR, CDR2 FQNEAQ (reference sequence). Trimming took 2 bases from V and 1 from J, leaving 5 bases between them. Written as DNA, the CDR3 is TGTGCCAGCAGCTTACGGGAGAACACCGGGGAGCTGTTTTTT. This gives the protein CASSLRENTGELFF.